The 2 T cell receptor beta chains presented below share a single source sample, sequenced in a study of CD8+CD57+ T cells in acquired aplastic anemia. Genomic DNA, the template, was used for profiling of the TCR beta VDJ and CDR3. MiXCR was run by TCRdb on the reads, yielding one entry per CDR3 protein. Among about 75,000 distinct CDR3 sequences listed, under 80% were seen once. In patients chosen for sequencing, flow cytometry had shown CD8+CD57+ cell expansion. Sample: sorted CD4+, CD8+, or CD8+CD57+ T cells (not recorded which) from PBMCs. The receptors derive from a human donor with aplastic anemia.

The J gene is TRBJ1-5, the V gene TRBV5-4, with TRBD1 matching over 7 bases. With V trimmed by 0 bases and J by 6 bases, 3 bases remained unmatched. Germline V gene lookup returns CDR1 SGHNT and CDR2 YYREEE (reference sequence). This CDR3 has 14 residues. The CDR3 DNA follows: TGTGCCAGCAGCTTGGGACAGGGTGGTCAGCCCCAGCATTTT. Protein sequence: CASSLGQGGQPQHF.

At least ten counts were recorded for this clonotype. The chain employs TRBV7-2 and TRBJ2-1, with 7 nucleotides matching TRBD2. This CDR3 has 18 amino acids. Trimming took 0 bases from V and 0 from J; bases not matched to a gene: 8. Germline V gene lookup returns CDR1 SGHTA and CDR2 FQGNSA. The CDR3, as DNA: TGTGCCAGCAGCTTAGCGCTGGGGGGGGGAAGCTCCTACAATGAGCAGTTCTTC. Translating gives CASSLALGGGSSYNEQFF.